This TCR beta chain was recovered during a study of shared clonotypes between healthy human individuals. Study summary: The people who gave samples were a couple of women and a few men aged 18 to 49. The study's findings and limits: About 5% of naive CD4 clonotypes were shared across a few donors. Clonotypes which were not shared had lower generation probabilities than clonotypes that all four donors shared.

The CDR3 has 15 residues. The germline V gene has CDR1 LNHDA and CDR2 SQIVND (reference sequence). With 0 bases removed from V and 2 bases from J, the gap between germline ends came to 10 bases. The assay ran at deep level. Only in-frame clones appear in the TCRdb table, and some are missing; sequencing was by immunoSEQ multiplex PCR. Of approximately 700,000 clones in the sample, around three quarters were seen once. In its sample, this clone was seen a few times. Its antigen is undetermined. The material sequenced was memory CD4+ T cells sorted from blood. Subset noted: CD45RA-negative fraction. This receptor was taken from a woman in her twenties or thirties in good health. The chain uses TRBV19 and TRBJ2-5, with a weak D call TRBD2 (5 bases). Written as DNA, the CDR3 is TGTGCCAGTAGTATAGAGGCCAGCGGACAAGAGACCCAGTACTTC. Its translation: CASSIEASGQETQYF.